This TCR beta chain was sequenced in a study of T cell changes during pregnancy in multiple sclerosis. Only in-frame clones appear in the TCRdb table, and some are missing; sequencing was by immunoSEQ multiplex PCR. The sample lists tens of thousands of clones, approximately 90% occurring once. The CDR3 has 13 amino acids. Trimming removed 8 bases from V and 4 bases from J, with 12 bases in between. The germline V gene encodes CDR1 ENHRY and CDR2 SYGVKD. The source of this sequence is a female donor in good health, enrolled as a control in a pregnancy study. The chain is built from TRBV10-3 and TRBJ1-5; tentatively, D is TRBD1 (6 bases). Material: CD4+ T cells from peripheral blood mononuclear cells, obtained in the first trimester of pregnancy. CDR3 bases: TGTGCCATCCGGGGGGACATTAATCAGCCCCAGCATTTT. Protein sequence: CAIRGDINQPQHF.